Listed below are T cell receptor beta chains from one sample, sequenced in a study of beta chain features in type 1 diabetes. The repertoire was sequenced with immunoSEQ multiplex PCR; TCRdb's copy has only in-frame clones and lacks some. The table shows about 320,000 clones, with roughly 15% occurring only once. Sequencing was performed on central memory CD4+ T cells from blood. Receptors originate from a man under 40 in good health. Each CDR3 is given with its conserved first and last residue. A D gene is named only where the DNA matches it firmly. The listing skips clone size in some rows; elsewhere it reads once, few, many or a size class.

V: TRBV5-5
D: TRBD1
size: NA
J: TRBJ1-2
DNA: TGTGCCAGCAGCAACCAACAGGGGACTTATGGCTACACCTTC
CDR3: CASSNQQGTYGYTF

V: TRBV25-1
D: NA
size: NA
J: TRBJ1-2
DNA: TGTGCCAGCAGCCCCGGGACGACAAGTTTGGGCTACACCTTC
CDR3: CASSPGTTSLGYTF

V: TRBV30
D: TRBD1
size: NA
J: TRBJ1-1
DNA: TGTGCCTGGTTCAGGGGGCTAATGAACACTGAAGCTTTCTTT
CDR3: CAWFRGLMNTEAFF

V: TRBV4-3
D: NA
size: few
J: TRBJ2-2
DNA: TGCGCCAGCAGCCAAGTTGGGACCACCGGGGAGCTGTTTTTT
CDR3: CASSQVGTTGELFF

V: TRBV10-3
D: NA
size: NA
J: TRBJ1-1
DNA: TGTGCCATCAGTCAGCAGGGGTTGAACACTGAAGCTTTCTTT
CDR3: CAISQQGLNTEAFF

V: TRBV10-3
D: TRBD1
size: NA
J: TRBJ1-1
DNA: TGTGCCACCCGGGACAGTCTAAACACTGAAGCTTTCTTT
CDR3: CATRDSLNTEAFF

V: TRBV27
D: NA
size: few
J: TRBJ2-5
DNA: TGTGCCAGCAGTTCGGCAGGGGGGAACCAAGAGACCCAGTACTTC
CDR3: CASSSAGGNQETQYF

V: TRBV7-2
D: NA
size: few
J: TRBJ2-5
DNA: TGTGCCAGCAGCGCGCGACTAACCCAAGAGACCCAGTACTTC
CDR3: CASSARLTQETQYF

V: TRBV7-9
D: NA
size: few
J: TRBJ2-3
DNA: TGTGCCAGCAGCTTGGCCACGGGCGGAGCCACAGATACGCAGTATTTT
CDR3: CASSLATGGATDTQYF

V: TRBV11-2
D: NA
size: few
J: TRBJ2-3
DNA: TGTGCCAGCAGCGAGAGCGGGGATACGCAGTATTTT
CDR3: CASSESGDTQYF

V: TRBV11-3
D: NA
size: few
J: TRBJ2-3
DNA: TGTGCCAGCAGCTCTACCGGGGACACAGATACGCAGTATTTT
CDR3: CASSSTGDTDTQYF

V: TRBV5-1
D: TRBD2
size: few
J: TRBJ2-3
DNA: TGCGCCAGCAGCCCGCGAAGGACTAGCGGGAGTCCCATTTCCACAGATACGCAGTATTTT
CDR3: CASSPRRTSGSPISTDTQYF

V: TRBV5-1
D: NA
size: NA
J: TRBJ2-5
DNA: TGCGCCAGCAGCTTGATGAGGGGGCAAGAGACCCAGTACTTC
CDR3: CASSLMRGQETQYF

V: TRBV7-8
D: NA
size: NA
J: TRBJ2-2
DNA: TGTGCCAGCAGCTTAGGCCCCACCAGGGCCGGGGAGCTGTTTTTT
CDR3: CASSLGPTRAGELFF

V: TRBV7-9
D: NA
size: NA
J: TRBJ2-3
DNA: TGTGCCAGCAGCTTAGGAGGGTACAGGGCAGATACGCAGTATTTT
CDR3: CASSLGGYRADTQYF

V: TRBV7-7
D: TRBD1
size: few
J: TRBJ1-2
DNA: TGTGCCAGCAGCTTATCGACAGGGAACTATGGCTACACCTTC
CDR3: CASSLSTGNYGYTF

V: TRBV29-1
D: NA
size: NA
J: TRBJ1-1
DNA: TGCAGCGCTTCCGAACCAGGCACTGAAGCTTTCTTT
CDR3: CSASEPGTEAFF

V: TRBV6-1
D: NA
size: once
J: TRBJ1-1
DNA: TGTGCCAGCAGGCCAGGGGTTAGGACTGAAGCTTTCTTT
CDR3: CASRPGVRTEAFF